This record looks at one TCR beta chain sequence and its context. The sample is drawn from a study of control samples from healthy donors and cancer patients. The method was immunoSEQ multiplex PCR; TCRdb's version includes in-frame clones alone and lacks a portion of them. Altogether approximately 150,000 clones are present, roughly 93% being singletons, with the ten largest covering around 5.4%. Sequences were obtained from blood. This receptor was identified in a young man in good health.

In DNA form, the CDR3 reads TGTGCCAGCAGCTTTTCTCCCTGGGGAAATGAGCAGTTCTTC. This sequence encodes CASSFSPWGNEQFF. The chain has TRBV5-6 and TRBJ2-1, with D hard to call. Trimming shortened V by 2 bases and J by 7 bases, and 13 bases separated the two germline ends. The CDR3 totals 14 residues. CDR1 is SGHDT, CDR2 YYEEEE, per germline.